A single sample gave rise to the 30 T cell receptor beta chains below, sequenced in a study of T-cell memory formation after mild COVID-19. TCRdb re-analysed the 5' RACE reads in MiXCR, keeping a single row per CDR3 protein. The table has around 200,000 distinct CDR3 sequences, about 27% seen once. The sequencing sample was made of PBMCs or a T cell subset sorted from them (not recorded which). The receptors stem from an adult woman who had mild COVID-19 (a few samples of this study predate the infection). Cell type and time point are not known.

In this sample, this clonotype turned up a few times. V gene TRBV12-3 or TRBV12-4 combines with J gene TRBJ2-3, with 8 bases fitting TRBD2. The CDR3 loop spans 16 amino acids. The V gene end was trimmed by 6 bases and the J gene end by 6 bases; junction bases not matched to a gene: 14. The DNA for the CDR3 is TGTGCCAGCAGCTATGACCGGGGCGGGGGGTCGGATACGCAGTATTTT. As protein: CASSYDRGGGSDTQYF.

The table lists this clonotype with a few counts. The genes are TRBV11-2 and TRBJ2-7; 11 positions agree with TRBD1. CDR3 size: 16 residues. Per the germline V gene, CDR1 is SGHAT and CDR2 is FQNNGV. Trimming removed 6 bases from V and 3 bases from J; junction bases left unmatched: 10. The CDR3 region is CASRSAGTGGDYEQYF. CDR3 nucleotides: TGTGCCAGCAGATCCGCCGGGACAGGGGGTGACTACGAGCAGTACTTC.

The chain links TRBV12-3 or TRBV12-4 to TRBJ1-4; 9 bases agree with TRBD1. CDR3 length: 13 residues. Germline trimming cut 6 bases from V and 6 bases from J; bases unmatched to any gene: 2. The CDR3 protein is CASRTGGDEKLFF. In nucleotides, the CDR3 is TGTGCCAGCAGGACAGGGGGAGATGAAAAACTGTTTTTT.

This clonotype was counted only a few times. The V and J genes are TRBV11-1 and TRBJ2-2; no firm D call. V was clipped by 1 base and J by 5 bases, with 5 bases between them. Germline CDR1 and CDR2: SGHAT and FQDESV (reference sequence). The CDR3 covers 13 residues. Written as DNA, the CDR3 is TGTGCCAGCAGCTTAGAGAGGACCGGGGAGCTGTTTTTT. It translates to CASSLERTGELFF.

The chain joins TRBV4-1 to TRBJ2-7, with 16 bases aligning to TRBD2. The CDR3 is 17 amino acids. Germline assignment: CDR1 MGHRA and CDR2 YSYEKL. Germline trimming cut 4 bases from V and 4 bases from J; bases unmatched to any gene: 7. CDR3 protein: CASSRGLAGGPVYEQYF. In DNA, the CDR3 is TGCGCCAGCAGCCGGGGACTAGCGGGGGGGCCCGTTTACGAGCAGTACTTC.

The chain combines TRBV12-3 or TRBV12-4 with TRBJ2-2; a weak D match, TRBD2 (5 bases). This CDR3 comprises 15 residues. Trimming removed 10 bases at V and 3 bases at J, with 18 bases between. CDR3 in DNA: TGTGCCACGGGAAAGAGTGGACGGGACACCGGGGAGCTGTTTTTT. Its protein product is CATGKSGRDTGELFF.

This clonotype has more than one count but fewer than ten. The V and J genes are TRBV7-9 and TRBJ1-5; D possibly corresponds to TRBD1 (6 bases). The CDR3 totals 13 residues. The germline gives CDR1 SEHNR, CDR2 FQNEAQ (reference sequence). CDR3 DNA: TGTTGCAGGGGCAGGCCTAGCAATCAGCCCCAGCATTTT. Protein sequence: CCRGRPSNQPQHF.

The chain combines TRBV2 with TRBJ1-1; 9 positions match TRBD1. Germline V CDR1 and CDR2: SNHLY, FYNNEI. The CDR3 covers 14 residues. The V gene end was trimmed by 5 bases and the J gene end by 2 bases; junction bases not matched to a gene: 3. CDR3 residues: CASSWDRANTEAFF. DNA for the CDR3: TGTGCCAGCAGTTGGGACAGGGCAAACACTGAAGCTTTCTTT. Full variable domain (rest looked up from reference TRBV2 and TRBJ1-1): EPEVTQTPSHQVTQMGQEVILRCVPISNHLYFYWYRQILGQKVEFLVSFYNNEISEKSEIFDDQFSVERPDGSNFTLKIRSTKLEDSAMYFCASSWDRANTEAFFGQGTRLTVV.

The rearrangement links TRBV4-2 to TRBJ2-7; the D is unclear. Trimming cost V 0 bases and J 3 bases, with 9 bases left between them. CDR1 is LGHNA and CDR2 is YNFKEQ in the germline V gene. This CDR3 has 14 residues. CDR3 amino acids: CASSQEWWNYEQYF. CDR3 coding DNA: TGTGCCAGCAGCCAAGAATGGTGGAACTACGAGCAGTACTTC.

There are a few counts of this clonotype. The chain recombines TRBV25-1 with TRBJ2-1, with D unclear. CDR1 MGHDK and CDR2 SYGVNS come from the germline V gene. This CDR3 region has 12 residues. With 1 base removed from V and 5 bases from J, the gap between germline ends came to 3 bases. CDR3 in amino acids: CASSESNNEQFF. CDR3 DNA: TGTGCCAGCAGTGAATCCAACAATGAGCAGTTCTTC.

This clonotype showed up just a few times. This chain connects TRBV14 to TRBJ1-1; D ambiguous. Per the germline V gene, CDR1 is SGHDN and CDR2 is FVKESK. Trimming took 2 bases from V and 6 from J, leaving 10 bases between them. The CDR3 consists of 13 residues. The chain's CDR3 is CASSQNSYAEAFF. The CDR3 region has the DNA TGTGCCAGCAGCCAAAATAGCTACGCTGAAGCTTTCTTT.

V is TRBV7-2 and J is TRBJ2-5; 8 nucleotides line up with TRBD2. Germline lookup yields CDR1 SGHTA and CDR2 FQGNSA. This CDR3 comprises 15 residues. V lost 1 base and J lost 5; bases outside the gene matches: 6. The CDR3 nucleotides are TGTGCCAGCAGCTTAGGGAGCGGGAGAAAGGAGACCCAGTACTTC. Residues: CASSLGSGRKETQYF. The full variable domain, completed using reference TRBV7-2 and TRBJ2-5, is GAGVSQSPSNKVTEKGKDVELRCDPISGHTALYWYRQSLGQGLEFLIYFQGNSAPDKSGLPSDRFSAERTGGSVSTLTIQRTQQEDSAVYLCASSLGSGRKETQYFGPGTRLLVL.

The V call is TRBV11-2, the J call TRBJ2-2; 7 bases agree with TRBD1. Trimming cost V 4 bases and J 1 base; bases outside gene matches: 9. Per germline, CDR1 SGHAT and CDR2 FQNNGV. The CDR3 sequence is 17 residues long. In DNA form, the CDR3 reads TGTGCCAGCAGCTCCCCCCCCGGGACAGTGAACACCGGGGAGCTGTTTTTT. It encodes CASSSPPGTVNTGELFF.

The table lists this clonotype with a few counts. The chain employs TRBV29-1 and TRBJ2-3; 7 nucleotides align to TRBD2. Germline CDR1 SQVTM, CDR2 ANQGSEA. J gave up 2 bases and V 5 bases, and 4 bases lay outside the gene matches. CDR3 length equals 13 residues. The chain's CDR3 is CSVCGGVTDTQYF. Written as DNA, the CDR3 is TGCAGCGTTTGCGGGGGAGTCACAGATACGCAGTATTTT.

This sequence joins TRBV12-3 or TRBV12-4 and TRBJ1-1, with D unresolved. The CDR3 is 14 amino acids. Trimming removed 6 bases at V and 5 bases at J, with 16 bases between. CDR3 protein: CASRGDRVGTEAFF. The CDR3 region has the DNA TGTGCCAGCAGGGGTGATAGGGTGGGTACTGAAGCTTTCTTT.

The sample holds a few counts of this clonotype. This chain links TRBV2 with TRBJ1-1, with 7 bases aligning to TRBD1. From germline, CDR1 is SNHLY and CDR2 FYNNEI. The ends lost 3 bases at V and 1 base at J; junction bases unmatched: 5. The CDR3 length is 15 residues. The CDR3 sequence: CASSESGTANTEAFF. The DNA for the CDR3 is TGTGCCAGCAGTGAGTCAGGGACAGCGAACACTGAAGCTTTCTTT.

This clonotype was observed a handful of times. The chain uses TRBV29-1 and TRBJ1-4; TRBD1 is a possible D gene (5 bases). CDR1 and CDR2 from the germline V gene are SQVTM and ANQGSEA. The CDR3 runs 13 residues. Trimming removed 6 bases at V and 3 bases at J, with 11 bases between. The CDR3 reads CSVQERANEKLFF. The CDR3 DNA sequence: TGCAGCGTACAGGAACGGGCTAATGAAAAACTGTTTTTT.

This clonotype has only a few counts. The genes are TRBV24-1 and TRBJ2-3, with D unresolved. CDR1 and CDR2 from the germline V gene are KGHDR and SFDVKD. This CDR3 region has 12 residues. Trimming left V 4 bases short and J 15 bases short, with 16 bases between. The CDR3, as DNA: TGTGCCACCAGTGACCTCCTCCGGGCTGTTTATTTT. Residues: CATSDLLRAVYF.

This clonotype has more than one count but fewer than ten. CDR3 loop: CSALLAGRYNEQFF. CDR3 nucleotides: TGCAGTGCTCTACTAGCGGGTCGCTACAATGAGCAGTTCTTC. The rearrangement links TRBV20-1 to TRBJ2-1, with 9 bases identical to TRBD2. The J segment lost 3 bases and the V segment lost 5 bases, leaving 5 bases of the junction unmatched. This CDR3 has 14 amino acids. CDR1 is DFQATT, CDR2 SNEGSKA, per germline (reference sequence).

The rearrangement joins TRBV27 to TRBJ2-7; a possible D gene is TRBD2 (6 bases). The CDR3 has 15 residues. V was cut by 4 bases and J by 3 bases, with 16 bases left in between. Germline V gives CDR1 MNHEY, CDR2 SMNVEV (reference sequence). CDR3 sequence: CASSSRVGGFYEQYF. The CDR3, as DNA: TGTGCCAGCAGTTCCCGGGTGGGAGGATTCTACGAGCAGTACTTC.

The rearrangement uses TRBV12-3 or TRBV12-4 and TRBJ2-7; either TRBD1 or TRBD2 may supply D (9 bases each). V dropped 5 bases and J dropped 0 bases, with 23 bases sitting between them. This CDR3 is built from 18 residues. CDR3 bases: TGTGCCAGCAGTGGGGACAGGGCGCTAGCGGGGAGCTCCTACGAGCAGTACTTC. This translates into CASSGDRALAGSSYEQYF.

This clonotype was recorded a few times. The chain links TRBV5-1 to TRBJ2-1; TRBD2 agrees at 9 bases. This CDR3 spans 18 amino acids. The junction had 13 bases not matched to a gene; V was cut back by 0 bases and J by 6 bases. Germline-derived CDR1 and CDR2 are SGHRS and YFSETQ. DNA of the CDR3: TGCGCCAGCAGCTTGGCGGCGGCTAGCGGGATACGTCGCAATGAGCAGTTCTTC. Residues: CASSLAAASGIRRNEQFF.

This clonotype has just a few counts. The V and J genes are TRBV7-7 and TRBJ2-3; 11 bases are shared with TRBD2. Germline V gene lookup returns CDR1 SSHAT and CDR2 FNYEAQ (reference sequence). Trimming removed 3 bases from V and 2 bases from J; junction bases left unmatched: 1. The CDR3 has 15 residues. The CDR3 is CASSLTSGDTDTQYF. The CDR3 coding sequence is TGTGCCAGCAGCTTGACTAGCGGGGACACAGATACGCAGTATTTT.

A few counts support this clonotype. The chain uses TRBV12-3 or TRBV12-4 and TRBJ1-5; D is possibly TRBD1 (6 bases). V was clipped by 0 bases and J by 7 bases, with 13 bases between them. This CDR3 has 15 residues. CDR3 DNA: TGTGCCAGCAGTTTAGCCGGGGGCAGGAGACAGCCCCAGCATTTT. It is translated as CASSLAGGRRQPQHF.

Only a few counts were recorded for this clonotype. J is TRBJ2-5 and V is TRBV19; 11 bases are a match to TRBD2. CDR3 length equals 15 residues. Germline-derived CDR1 and CDR2 are LNHDA and SQIVND (reference sequence). Trimming took 5 bases from V and 1 from J; bases not matched to a gene: 3. DNA of the CDR3: TGTGCCAGTAGTTTTGGGACTAGCGGCCAAGAGACCCAGTACTTC. This translates into CASSFGTSGQETQYF.

The genes are TRBV20-1 and TRBJ1-2, with 7 bases fitting TRBD1. V was clipped by 0 bases and J by 4 bases; unmatched bases: 11. CDR1 DFQATT and CDR2 SNEGSKA come from the germline V gene (reference sequence). The CDR3 is 16 amino acids. In DNA, the CDR3 is TGCAGTGCTAGAGATTTCAGGGGGACACCCCCCTATGGCTACACCTTC. The encoded protein is CSARDFRGTPPYGYTF.

This rearrangement joins TRBV11-1 to TRBJ1-1, with TRBD1 matching 7 bases. CDR1 SGHAT and CDR2 FQDESV come from the germline V gene (reference sequence). The CDR3 consists of 12 residues. The V and J ends lost 5 bases and 13 bases, in that order; junction bases with no gene match: 10. DNA for the CDR3: TGTGCCAGCAGCCGAGACTTGGCAGGGGGTTTCTTT. It specifies CASSRDLAGGFF.

This clonotype was picked up a small number of times. This rearrangement joins TRBV18 to TRBJ1-2, with D possibly TRBD1 on 5 matching bases. The length of the CDR3 is 13 residues. Germline V gene lookup returns CDR1 KGHSH and CDR2 LQKENI. The germline V and J ends were trimmed by 2 bases and 9 bases, with 13 bases remaining between them. The CDR3 sequence: CASSPAGRISYTF. The DNA of the CDR3 is TGTGCCAGCTCACCAGCAGGGCGGATTAGCTACACCTTC.

This sequence joins TRBV4-3 and TRBJ2-1; unclear D gene. Germline CDR1 is LGHNA and CDR2 is YSLEER. The CDR3 extends over 16 amino acids. The V end lost 3 bases, the J end lost 0 bases, and 12 bases lay between the germline ends. CDR3 DNA sequence: TGCGCCAGCAGCCATCCCGCTTGGAGCTCCTACAATGAGCAGTTCTTC. Its protein is CASSHPAWSSYNEQFF.

This clonotype was seen only a few times. The genes are TRBV30 and TRBJ1-5; no definite D call. This CDR3 region has 14 residues. Per germline, CDR1 GTSNPN and CDR2 SVGIG (reference sequence). V was shortened by 0 bases and J by 7 bases, with 13 bases between the two germline ends. CDR3 coding DNA: TGTGCCTGGAGTGTACGAGGTTTCGGGCAGCCCCAGCATTTT. Its protein product is CAWSVRGFGQPQHF.